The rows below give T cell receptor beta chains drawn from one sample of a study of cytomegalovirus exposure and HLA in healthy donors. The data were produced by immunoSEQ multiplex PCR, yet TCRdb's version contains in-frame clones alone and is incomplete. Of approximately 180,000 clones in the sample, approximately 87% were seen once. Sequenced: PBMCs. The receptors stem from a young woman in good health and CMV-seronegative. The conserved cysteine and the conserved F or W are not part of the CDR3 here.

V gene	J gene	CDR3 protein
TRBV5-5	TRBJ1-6	ASSRGQGYSPLH
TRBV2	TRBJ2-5	ASSEARQLQETQY
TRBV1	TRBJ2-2	TSSPERGDTGELF
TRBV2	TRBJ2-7	ASSDGRVREQY
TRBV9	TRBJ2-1	ASSALTGGLNEQF
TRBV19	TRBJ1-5	ASSGRGSNQPQH
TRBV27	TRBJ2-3	ASSLGLSGGADTQY
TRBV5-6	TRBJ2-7	ASSSRSYEQY
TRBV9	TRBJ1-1	ASSVDRGGEAF
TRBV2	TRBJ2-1	ASRGASVQF
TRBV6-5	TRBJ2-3	ASSYTGGRGTDTQY
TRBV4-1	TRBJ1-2	ASSQDQPGYYGYT
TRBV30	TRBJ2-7	AWKPRQGRFHEQY
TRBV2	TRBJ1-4	ASRETTGLTTNEKLF
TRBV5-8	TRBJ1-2	ASSLRQGNGGYT
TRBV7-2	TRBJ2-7	ASSPRLRQGYEQY
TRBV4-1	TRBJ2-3	ASSQETGTDTQY
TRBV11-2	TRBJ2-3	ASSLGADTDTQY
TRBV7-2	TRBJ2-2	ATPPPGDGELF
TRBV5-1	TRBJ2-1	ASSLAPGQGANEQF
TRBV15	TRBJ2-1	ATSRDITAGNEQF
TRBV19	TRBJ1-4	ASSIAPGSEKLF
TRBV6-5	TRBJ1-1	ASSYGGAEAF
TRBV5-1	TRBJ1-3	ASSYTGSGNTIY
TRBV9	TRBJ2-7	ASSVIPGYEQY
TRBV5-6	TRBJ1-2	ASSFIVAPHAYGYT
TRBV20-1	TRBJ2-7	SANENSEQY
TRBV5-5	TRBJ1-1	ASSLSGFMTEAF
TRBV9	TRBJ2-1	ASSLGDEQF
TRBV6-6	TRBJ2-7	ASSYARGLAYEQY
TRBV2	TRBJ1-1	ASRGRDTLNTEAF
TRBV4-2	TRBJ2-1	ASSLSRGGRYNEQF
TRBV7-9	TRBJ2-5	ASSLYDSPY
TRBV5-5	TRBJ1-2	ASSFGQYGYT
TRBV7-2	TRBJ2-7	ASSLGWPSYEQY
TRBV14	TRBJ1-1	ASSQDQRVVTEAF
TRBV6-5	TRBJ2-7	ASRTDFEQY
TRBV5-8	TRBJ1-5	ASTPGRGSHSNQPQH
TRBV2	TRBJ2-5	ASTERQETQY
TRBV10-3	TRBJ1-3	AINSGHLSGNTIY
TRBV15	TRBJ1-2	ATSRGGAEGYT
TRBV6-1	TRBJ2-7	ASSVSRTVTYEQY